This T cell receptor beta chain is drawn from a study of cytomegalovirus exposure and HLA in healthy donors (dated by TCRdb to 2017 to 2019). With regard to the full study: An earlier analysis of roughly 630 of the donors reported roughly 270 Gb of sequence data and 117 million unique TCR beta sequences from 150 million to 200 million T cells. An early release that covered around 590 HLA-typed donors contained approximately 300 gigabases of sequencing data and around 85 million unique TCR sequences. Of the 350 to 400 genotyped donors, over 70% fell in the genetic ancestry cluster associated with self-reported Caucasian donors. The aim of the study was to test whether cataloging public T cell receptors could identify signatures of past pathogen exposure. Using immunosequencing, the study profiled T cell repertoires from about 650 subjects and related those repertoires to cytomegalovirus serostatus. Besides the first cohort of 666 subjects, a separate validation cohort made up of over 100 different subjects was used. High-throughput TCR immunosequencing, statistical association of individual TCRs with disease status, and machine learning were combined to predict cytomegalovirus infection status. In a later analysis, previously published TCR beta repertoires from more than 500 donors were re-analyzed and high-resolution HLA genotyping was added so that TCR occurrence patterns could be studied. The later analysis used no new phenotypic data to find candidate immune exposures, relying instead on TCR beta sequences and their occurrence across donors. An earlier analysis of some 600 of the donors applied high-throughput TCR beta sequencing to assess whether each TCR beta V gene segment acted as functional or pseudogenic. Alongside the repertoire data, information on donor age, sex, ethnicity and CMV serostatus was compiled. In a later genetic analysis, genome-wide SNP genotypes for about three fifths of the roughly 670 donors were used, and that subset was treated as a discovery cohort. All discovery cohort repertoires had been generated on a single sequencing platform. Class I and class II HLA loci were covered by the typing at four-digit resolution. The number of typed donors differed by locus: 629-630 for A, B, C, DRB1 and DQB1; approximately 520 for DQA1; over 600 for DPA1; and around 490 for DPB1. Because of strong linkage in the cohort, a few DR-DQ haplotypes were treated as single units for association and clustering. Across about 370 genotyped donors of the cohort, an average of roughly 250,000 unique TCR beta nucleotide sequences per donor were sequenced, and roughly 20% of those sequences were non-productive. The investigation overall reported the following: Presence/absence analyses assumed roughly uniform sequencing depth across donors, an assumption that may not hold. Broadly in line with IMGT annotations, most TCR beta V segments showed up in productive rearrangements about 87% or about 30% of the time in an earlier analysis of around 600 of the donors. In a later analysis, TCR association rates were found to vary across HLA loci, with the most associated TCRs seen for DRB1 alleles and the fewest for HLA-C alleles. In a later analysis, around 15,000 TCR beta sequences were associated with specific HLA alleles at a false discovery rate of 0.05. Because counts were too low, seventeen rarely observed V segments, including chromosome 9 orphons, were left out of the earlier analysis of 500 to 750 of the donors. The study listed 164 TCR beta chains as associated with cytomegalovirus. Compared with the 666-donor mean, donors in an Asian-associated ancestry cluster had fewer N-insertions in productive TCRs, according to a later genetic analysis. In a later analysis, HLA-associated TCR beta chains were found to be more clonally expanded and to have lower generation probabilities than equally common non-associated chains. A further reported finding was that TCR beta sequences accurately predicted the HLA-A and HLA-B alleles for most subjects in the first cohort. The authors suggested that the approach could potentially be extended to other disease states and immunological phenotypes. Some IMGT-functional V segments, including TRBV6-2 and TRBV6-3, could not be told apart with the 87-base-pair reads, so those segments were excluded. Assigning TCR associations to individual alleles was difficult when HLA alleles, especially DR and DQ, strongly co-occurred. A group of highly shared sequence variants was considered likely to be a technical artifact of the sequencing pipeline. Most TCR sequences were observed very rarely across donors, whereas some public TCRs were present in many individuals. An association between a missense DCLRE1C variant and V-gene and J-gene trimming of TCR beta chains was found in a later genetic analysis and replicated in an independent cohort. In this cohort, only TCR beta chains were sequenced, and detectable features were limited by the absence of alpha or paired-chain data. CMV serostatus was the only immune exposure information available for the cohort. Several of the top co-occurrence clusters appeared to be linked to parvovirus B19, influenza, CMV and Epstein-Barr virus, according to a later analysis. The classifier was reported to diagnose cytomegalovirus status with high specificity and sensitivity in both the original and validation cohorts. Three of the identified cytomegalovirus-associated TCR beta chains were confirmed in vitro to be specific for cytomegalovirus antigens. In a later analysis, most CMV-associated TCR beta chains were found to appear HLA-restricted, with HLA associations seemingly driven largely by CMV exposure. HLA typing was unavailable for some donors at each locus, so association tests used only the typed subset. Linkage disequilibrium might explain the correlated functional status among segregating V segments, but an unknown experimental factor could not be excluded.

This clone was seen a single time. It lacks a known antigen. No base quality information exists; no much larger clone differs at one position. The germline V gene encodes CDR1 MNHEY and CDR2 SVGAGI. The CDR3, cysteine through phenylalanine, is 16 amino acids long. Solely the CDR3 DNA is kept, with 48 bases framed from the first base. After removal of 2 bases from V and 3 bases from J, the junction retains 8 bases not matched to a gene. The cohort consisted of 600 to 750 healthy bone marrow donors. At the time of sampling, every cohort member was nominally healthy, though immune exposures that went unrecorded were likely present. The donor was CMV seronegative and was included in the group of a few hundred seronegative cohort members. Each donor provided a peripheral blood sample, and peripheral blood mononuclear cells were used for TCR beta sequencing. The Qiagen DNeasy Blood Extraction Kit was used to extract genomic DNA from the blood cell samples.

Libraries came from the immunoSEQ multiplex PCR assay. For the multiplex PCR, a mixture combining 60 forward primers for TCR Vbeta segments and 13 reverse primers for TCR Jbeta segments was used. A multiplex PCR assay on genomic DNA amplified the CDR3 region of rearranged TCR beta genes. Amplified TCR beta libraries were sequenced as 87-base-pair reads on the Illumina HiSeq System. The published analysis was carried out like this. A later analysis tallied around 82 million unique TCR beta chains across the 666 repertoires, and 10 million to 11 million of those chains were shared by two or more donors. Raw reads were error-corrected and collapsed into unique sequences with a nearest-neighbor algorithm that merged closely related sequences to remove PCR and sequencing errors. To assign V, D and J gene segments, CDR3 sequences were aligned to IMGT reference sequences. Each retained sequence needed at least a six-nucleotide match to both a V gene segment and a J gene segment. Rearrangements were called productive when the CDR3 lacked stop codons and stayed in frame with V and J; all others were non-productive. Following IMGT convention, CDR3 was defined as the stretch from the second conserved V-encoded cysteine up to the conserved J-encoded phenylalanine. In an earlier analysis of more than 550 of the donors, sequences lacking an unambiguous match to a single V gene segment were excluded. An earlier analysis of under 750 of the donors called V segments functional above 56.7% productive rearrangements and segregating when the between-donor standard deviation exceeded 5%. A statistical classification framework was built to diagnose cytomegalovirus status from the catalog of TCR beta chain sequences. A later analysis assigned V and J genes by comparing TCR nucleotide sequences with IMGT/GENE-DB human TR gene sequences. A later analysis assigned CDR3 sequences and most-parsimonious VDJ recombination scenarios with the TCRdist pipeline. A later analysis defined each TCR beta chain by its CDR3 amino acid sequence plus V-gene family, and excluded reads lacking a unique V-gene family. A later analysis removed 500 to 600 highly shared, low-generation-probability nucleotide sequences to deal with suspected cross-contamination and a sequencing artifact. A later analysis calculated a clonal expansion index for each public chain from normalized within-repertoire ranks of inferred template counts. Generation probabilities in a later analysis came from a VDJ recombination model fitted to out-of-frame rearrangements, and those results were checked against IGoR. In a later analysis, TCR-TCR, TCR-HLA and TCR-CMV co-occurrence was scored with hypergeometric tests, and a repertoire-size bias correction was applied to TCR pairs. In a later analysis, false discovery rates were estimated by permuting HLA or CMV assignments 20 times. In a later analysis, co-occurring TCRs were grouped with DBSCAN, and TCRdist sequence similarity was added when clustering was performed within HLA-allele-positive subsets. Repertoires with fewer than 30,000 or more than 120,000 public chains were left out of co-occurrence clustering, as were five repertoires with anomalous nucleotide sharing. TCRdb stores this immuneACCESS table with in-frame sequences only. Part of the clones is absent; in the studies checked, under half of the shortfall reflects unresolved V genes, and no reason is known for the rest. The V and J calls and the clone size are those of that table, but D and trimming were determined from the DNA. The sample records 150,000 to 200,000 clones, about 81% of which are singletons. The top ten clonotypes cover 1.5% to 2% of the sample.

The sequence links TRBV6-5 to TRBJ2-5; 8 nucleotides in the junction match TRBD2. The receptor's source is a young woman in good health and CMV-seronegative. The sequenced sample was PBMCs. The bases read TGTGCCAGCAGTTACGGTACGGGGGGGCCTGAAGAGACCCAGTACTTC. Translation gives CASSYGTGGPEETQYF.